The source of this TCR beta chain is a study of T-cell reconstitution after alpha-beta-depleted transplantation in children. Study-wide results and caveats: Diversity and T-cell counts at one year after transplant derived mostly from new T cells.

Germline CDR1 reads SGHKS; CDR2 reads YYEKEE (reference sequence). The V segment lost 0 bases and the J segment 6 bases; nucleotides outside the gene matches: 6. The CDR3 runs to 18 residues. This clonotype has just a few counts. What it binds is unknown. Preparing the TCRbeta library involved the use of unique molecular identifiers. TCRdb fed the PCR reads into MiXCR, producing one record per CDR3 protein. The sample has 480,000 or so distinct CDR3 sequences, about 11% seen once; the top ten hold 2%. This material consisted of PBMCs, taken before TCRalphabeta/CD19-depleted stem cell transplant. The receptor was derived from a child aged 2 to 15 with inherited bone marrow failure, due to receive a stem cell transplant. This sequence joins TRBV5-5 and TRBJ2-2, with TRBD2 matching over 15 bases. CDR3 in amino acids: CASSLGGLAGGTAGELFF. The CDR3 DNA reads as TGTGCCAGCAGCTTGGGTGGACTAGCGGGAGGGACCGCCGGGGAGCTGTTTTTT. The full variable domain, with the rest looked up from reference TRBV5-5 and TRBJ2-2, is DAGVTQSPTHLIKTRGQQVTLRCSPISGHKSVSWYQQVLGQGPQFIFQYYEKEERGRGNFPDRFSARQFPNYSSELNVNALLLGDSALYLCASSLGGLAGGTAGELFFGEGSRLTVL.